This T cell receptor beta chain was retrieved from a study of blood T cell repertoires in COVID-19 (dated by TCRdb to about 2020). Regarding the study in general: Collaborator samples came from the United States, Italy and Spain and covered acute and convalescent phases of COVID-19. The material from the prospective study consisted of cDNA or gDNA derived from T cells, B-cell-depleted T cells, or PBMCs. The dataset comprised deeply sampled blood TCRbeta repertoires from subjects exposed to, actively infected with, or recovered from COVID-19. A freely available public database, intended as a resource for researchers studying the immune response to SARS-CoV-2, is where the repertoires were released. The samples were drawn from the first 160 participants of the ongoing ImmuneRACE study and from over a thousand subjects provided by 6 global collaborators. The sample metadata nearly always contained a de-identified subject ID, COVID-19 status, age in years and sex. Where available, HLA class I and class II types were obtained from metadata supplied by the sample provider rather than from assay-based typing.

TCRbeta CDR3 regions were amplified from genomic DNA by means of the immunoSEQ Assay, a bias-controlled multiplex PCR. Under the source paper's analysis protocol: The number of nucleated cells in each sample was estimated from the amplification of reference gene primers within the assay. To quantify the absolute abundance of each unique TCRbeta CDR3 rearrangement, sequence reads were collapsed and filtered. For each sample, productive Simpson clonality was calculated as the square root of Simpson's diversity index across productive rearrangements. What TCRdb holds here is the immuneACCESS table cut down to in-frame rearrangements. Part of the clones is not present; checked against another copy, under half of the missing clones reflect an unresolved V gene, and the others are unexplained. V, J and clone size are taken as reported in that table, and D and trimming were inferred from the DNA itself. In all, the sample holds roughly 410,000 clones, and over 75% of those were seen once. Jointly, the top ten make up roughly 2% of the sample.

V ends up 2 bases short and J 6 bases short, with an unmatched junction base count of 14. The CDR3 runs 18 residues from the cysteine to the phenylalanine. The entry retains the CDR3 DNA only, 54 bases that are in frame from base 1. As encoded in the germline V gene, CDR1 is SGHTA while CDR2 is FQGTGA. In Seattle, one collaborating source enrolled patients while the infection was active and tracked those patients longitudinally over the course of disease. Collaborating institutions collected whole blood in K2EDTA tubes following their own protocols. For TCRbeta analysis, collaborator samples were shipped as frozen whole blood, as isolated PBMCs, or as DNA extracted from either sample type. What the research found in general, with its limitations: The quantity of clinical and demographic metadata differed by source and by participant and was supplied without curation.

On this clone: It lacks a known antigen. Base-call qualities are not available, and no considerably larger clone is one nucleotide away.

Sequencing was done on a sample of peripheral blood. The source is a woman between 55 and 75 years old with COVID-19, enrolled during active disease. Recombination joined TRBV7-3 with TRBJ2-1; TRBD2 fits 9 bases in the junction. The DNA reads TGTGCCAGCAGCTTAGGGCCGCGGGGGGGTCACAGACGCAATGAGCAGTTCTTC. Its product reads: CASSLGPRGGHRRNEQFF.